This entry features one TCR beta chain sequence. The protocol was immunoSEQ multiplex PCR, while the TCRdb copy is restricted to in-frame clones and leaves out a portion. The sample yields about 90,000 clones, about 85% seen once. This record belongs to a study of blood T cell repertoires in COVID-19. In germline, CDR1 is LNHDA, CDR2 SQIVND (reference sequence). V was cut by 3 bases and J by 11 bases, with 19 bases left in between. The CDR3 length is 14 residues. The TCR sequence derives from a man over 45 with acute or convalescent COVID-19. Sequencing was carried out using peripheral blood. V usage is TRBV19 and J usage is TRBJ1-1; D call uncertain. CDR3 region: CASSIPDYSWAAFF. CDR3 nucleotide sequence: TGTGCCAGTAGTATCCCCGATTACAGCTGGGCGGCTTTCTTT.